The following is a T cell receptor beta chain sequence with its context. Antigen specificity is unknown. The observed sequence ends 3 residues before the CDR3 terminus, with the missing tail filled in from the germline J gene. These data are taken from a study of T cells in women clearing cervical HPV infection. Turning to the study itself: Only a few women had HLA typing results available. Study results and caveats: CIN3+ cases had significantly higher TCR repertoire richness than controls, but evenness did not differ.

All participants had a single incident cervical HPV16 infection, and prevalent HPV16 infections were excluded. From germline, CDR1 is GTSNPN and CDR2 SVGIG (reference sequence). V gave up 2 bases and J gave up 1 base, with 20 bases separating them. The CDR3 extends over 17 amino acids. Here immunoSEQ multiplex PCR was the method, and the copy in TCRdb shows in-frame clones only, minus some. In all, the sample yields some 30,000 clones. The clonotype was recovered from a woman between 18 and 70 years old with a cervical HPV16 infection that either progressed to CIN3+ or cleared (not recorded which). Sequenced sample: blood buffy coat. This chain links TRBV30 with TRBJ1-1; weak D call: TRBD1 (6 bases). The chain's CDR3 is CAWSITKRGQTNTEAFF. The CDR3 DNA, read in part, is TGTGCCTGGAGTATCACCAAACGCGGACAGACGAACACTGAA.